One T cell receptor (beta chain) is described in this entry. The data were taken from a study of blood T cell repertoires in COVID-19. The overall study: Samples representing acute and convalescent COVID-19 were sourced from the United States, Italy and Spain. PBMCs, B-cell-depleted T cells, or T cells were the source of the cDNA or gDNA that made up the material.

Libraries were prepared by immunoSEQ multiplex PCR; TCRdb keeps only in-frame clonotypes and omits some of them. The sample lists 200,000 or so clones, 83% occurring once. Clinical histories supplied by participants themselves formed the basis of cohort assignment. Germline CDR1 reads SGHNT; CDR2 reads YYREEE (reference sequence). The CDR3 sequence is 16 residues long. V was clipped by 2 bases and J by 0 bases, with 14 bases between them. The sequenced sample consisted of PBMCs or T cells enriched from blood (not recorded which). The receptor comes from a woman in her forties or fifties who had been exposed to COVID-19. J is TRBJ1-2 and V is TRBV5-4, with D possibly matching TRBD1 (6 bases). CDR3 DNA: TGTGCCAGCAGCTTAACCGGGACACCAGCTAACTATGGCTACACCTTC. Its translation: CASSLTGTPANYGYTF.